Presented here are 20 T cell receptor beta chains from one specimen sequenced in a study of blood T cell repertoires in COVID-19. Method: immunoSEQ multiplex PCR; TCRdb's copy keeps in-frame clones and lacks some. The data hold 180,000 or so clones, with 70% to 90% observed a single time. The source material was peripheral blood. The source of these receptors is a man between 60 and 75 years old with acute or convalescent COVID-19.

The chain employs TRBV7-2 and TRBJ2-3; D is uncertain. Trimming shortened V by 5 bases and J by 1 base, and 7 bases separated the two germline ends. Germline CDR1 reads SGHTA; CDR2 reads FQGNSA. The CDR3 is made up of 13 amino acids. The CDR3, as DNA: TGTGCCAGCAGCCTTCAGGGCACAGATACGCAGTATTTT. This sequence encodes CASSLQGTDTQYF.

This chain uses TRBV21-1 with TRBJ2-3; TRBD2 is taken as the D call from the table, unchecked against the DNA. TRBV21-1 is deemed a pseudogene. CDR3 length: 12 amino acids. CDR3 amino acids: CASSKCGNTQYF. The CDR3 bases are TGTGCCAGCAGCAAATGCGGCAATACGCAGTATTTT.

The rearrangement uses TRBV6-4 and TRBJ2-3; 9 nucleotides align to TRBD2. The CDR3 has 14 amino acids. CDR1 MRHNA and CDR2 SNTAGT come from the germline V gene. V was clipped by 8 bases and J by 0 bases; unmatched bases: 3. CDR3 residues: CASRAGGSTDTQYF. Written as DNA, the CDR3 is TGTGCCAGCCGAGCGGGAGGAAGCACAGATACGCAGTATTTT.

The V gene is TRBV28, the J gene TRBJ2-7, with D maybe TRBD1 (5 bases). The CDR3 sequence is 19 residues long. V lost 5 bases, J lost 0 bases, and 26 bases lay in between. CDR1 is MDHEN, CDR2 SYDVKM, per germline. CDR3 sequence: CASSKGFSLASPPSYEQYF. As DNA, the CDR3 is TGTGCCAGCAGTAAGGGGTTCTCTCTCGCCAGTCCCCCCTCCTACGAGCAGTACTTC.

The chain links TRBV30 to TRBJ2-7; D not resolved. The CDR3 is made up of 11 amino acids. The germline CDR1 and CDR2 sequences are GTSNPN and SVGIG (reference sequence). V was cut by 1 base and J by 4 bases, with 5 bases left in between. This CDR3 is CAWSAGYEQYF. The CDR3 nucleotides are TGTGCCTGGAGTGCCGGGTACGAGCAGTACTTC.

J is TRBJ2-2 and V is TRBV9; tentative D call: TRBD1 (5 bases). Germline V lookup: CDR1 SGDLS, CDR2 YYNGEE. This CDR3 contains 15 residues. V was clipped by 4 bases and J by 1 base, with 11 bases between them. This CDR3 reads CASSKEDRNTGELFF. As DNA, the CDR3 is TGTGCCAGCAGCAAAGAAGACAGGAACACCGGGGAGCTGTTTTTT.

The chain combines TRBV6-5 with TRBJ1-5; D might be TRBD1 (6 bases). This CDR3 has 14 amino acids. Germline lookup yields CDR1 MNHEY and CDR2 SVGAGI. V was clipped by 6 bases and J by 11 bases, with 20 bases between them. This CDR3 reads CASRPQGVQGAQHF. DNA for the CDR3: TGTGCCAGCAGGCCACAGGGAGTCCAAGGAGCCCAGCATTTT.

The V and J genes are TRBV10-3 and TRBJ1-2; 8 bases fit TRBD1. V was clipped by 10 bases and J by 8 bases; unmatched bases: 12. The germline gives CDR1 ENHRY, CDR2 SYGVKD. The CDR3 is made up of 13 amino acids. CDR3: CASRQGKDGGYTF. For the CDR3, the DNA is TGTGCCAGCCGACAGGGGAAAGATGGGGGCTACACCTTC.

This chain joins TRBV4-2 and TRBJ1-2; D uncertain. V lost 1 base to trimming and J lost 4 bases, with 16 bases between them. The CDR3 sequence is 16 residues long. Germline assignment: CDR1 LGHNA and CDR2 YNFKEQ. The CDR3 sequence: CASSQVVASETYGYTF. CDR3 nucleotides: TGTGCCAGCAGCCAAGTAGTAGCGTCAGAAACCTATGGCTACACCTTC.

This rearrangement joins TRBV6-1 to TRBJ2-7, with 8 positions matching TRBD2. This CDR3 has 15 amino acids. CDR1 and CDR2 from the germline V gene are MNHNS and SASEGT. The V gene end was trimmed by 3 bases and the J gene end by 5 bases; junction bases not matched to a gene: 9. The CDR3 sequence: CASSDREGGVHEQYF. CDR3 bases: TGTGCCAGCAGTGACCGGGAGGGGGGGGTCCACGAGCAGTACTTC.

This chain connects TRBV12-3 or TRBV12-4 to TRBJ1-5, with a possible D match to TRBD1 (6 bases). V lost 1 base and J lost 15, with 16 bases in between. This CDR3 is 13 amino acids long. The CDR3 sequence: CASSLGGRGSGHF. The CDR3 DNA sequence: TGTGCCAGCAGTTTAGGAGGAAGGGGGTCTGGGCATTTT.

V gene TRBV3-1 (or the pseudogene TRBV3-2) combines with J gene TRBJ2-7, with unresolved D. There are 11 residues in the CDR3. Trimming cost V 4 bases and J 5 bases, with 6 bases left between them. The germline CDR1 and CDR2 sequences are LGHDT and YNNKEL (reference sequence). The CDR3 loop is CASSRQNEQYF. DNA of the CDR3: TGTGCCAGCAGCCGCCAGAACGAGCAGTACTTC.

This chain uses TRBV10-3 with TRBJ2-2; 11 bases agree with TRBD2. The CDR3 spans 17 residues. V shed 4 bases and J 4 bases; nucleotides not matched to a gene: 8. Germline assignment: CDR1 ENHRY and CDR2 SYGVKD. In nucleotides, the CDR3 is TGTGCCATCAGTGGAGTAGCGGGAGGGCCAGGCACCGGGGAGCTGTTTTTT. Protein: CAISGVAGGPGTGELFF.

The chain couples TRBV28 to TRBJ2-1, with 10 bases fitting TRBD2. Trimming cost V 6 bases and J 7 bases; bases outside gene matches: 6. The CDR3 is 14 residues long. Germline V lookup: CDR1 MDHEN, CDR2 SYDVKM. The CDR3: CASRSGRAGNEQFF. The DNA for the CDR3 is TGTGCCAGCAGGAGCGGGAGGGCCGGAAATGAGCAGTTCTTC.

The chain recombines TRBV4-3 with TRBJ1-1, with a possible D match to TRBD1 (6 bases). V gave up 1 base and J gave up 4 bases, with 10 bases separating them. The CDR3 has 14 residues. Germline V gene lookup returns CDR1 LGHNA and CDR2 YSLEER. The CDR3 DNA reads as TGCGCCAGCAGCCAAGGGGCACAGGGCACTGAAGCTTTCTTT. It codes for CASSQGAQGTEAFF.

The genes are TRBV5-1 and TRBJ2-7; 8 bases map to TRBD2. Trimming took 5 bases from V and 4 from J; bases not matched to a gene: 8. The CDR3 has 14 residues. In germline, CDR1 is SGHRS, CDR2 YFSETQ. The CDR3 is CASREGTSLYEQYF. The DNA of the CDR3 is TGCGCCAGCAGGGAAGGGACTAGTCTATACGAGCAGTACTTC.

The chain couples TRBV11-3 to TRBJ2-3; D possibly corresponds to TRBD2 (5 bases). The CDR3 runs to 13 residues. With 5 bases removed from V and 1 base from J, the gap between germline ends came to 7 bases. Germline CDR1 and CDR2: SGHNT and YENEEA. The chain's CDR3 is CASSPGGTDTQYF. The CDR3 DNA is TGTGCCAGCAGCCCCGGGGGCACAGATACGCAGTATTTT. Full variable domain (missing parts from reference TRBV11-3 and TRBJ2-3): EAGVVQSPRYKIIEKKQPVAFWCNPISGHNTLYWYLQNLGQGPELLIRYENEEAVDDSQLPKDRFSAERLKGVDSTLKIQPAELGDSAVYLCASSPGGTDTQYFGPGTRLTVL.

The chain employs TRBV6-2 or TRBV6-3 and TRBJ2-7; 7 bases line up with TRBD1. Germline trimming cut 2 bases from V and 3 bases from J; bases unmatched to any gene: 7. CDR1 and CDR2 from the germline V gene are MNHEY and SVGEGT. This CDR3 is 15 amino acids long. Here the CDR3 DNA reads TGTGCCAGCAGTTACGTCCGACAGGGCCACTACGAGCAGTACTTC. It specifies CASSYVRQGHYEQYF.

This chain connects TRBV4-1 to TRBJ2-2, with 8 bases aligning to TRBD2. The germline V gene has CDR1 MGHRA and CDR2 YSYEKL. This CDR3 has 15 residues. The junction had 5 bases not matched to a gene; V was cut back by 3 bases and J by 5 bases. The CDR3 protein is CASSHGGRSTGELFF. The CDR3 nucleotides read TGCGCCAGCAGCCACGGCGGGAGGAGTACCGGGGAGCTGTTTTTT.

The chain couples TRBV27 to TRBJ1-1; 7 nucleotides line up with TRBD1. This CDR3 is 15 amino acids long. Losses at the gene ends were 6 bases for V and 1 base for J; bases not matched to a gene: 8. CDR1 is MNHEY, CDR2 SMNVEV, per germline (reference sequence). The CDR3, as DNA: TGTGCCAGCAGGGGTCTAGGGGGCTCGAACACTGAAGCTTTCTTT. Amino acid sequence: CASRGLGGSNTEAFF.